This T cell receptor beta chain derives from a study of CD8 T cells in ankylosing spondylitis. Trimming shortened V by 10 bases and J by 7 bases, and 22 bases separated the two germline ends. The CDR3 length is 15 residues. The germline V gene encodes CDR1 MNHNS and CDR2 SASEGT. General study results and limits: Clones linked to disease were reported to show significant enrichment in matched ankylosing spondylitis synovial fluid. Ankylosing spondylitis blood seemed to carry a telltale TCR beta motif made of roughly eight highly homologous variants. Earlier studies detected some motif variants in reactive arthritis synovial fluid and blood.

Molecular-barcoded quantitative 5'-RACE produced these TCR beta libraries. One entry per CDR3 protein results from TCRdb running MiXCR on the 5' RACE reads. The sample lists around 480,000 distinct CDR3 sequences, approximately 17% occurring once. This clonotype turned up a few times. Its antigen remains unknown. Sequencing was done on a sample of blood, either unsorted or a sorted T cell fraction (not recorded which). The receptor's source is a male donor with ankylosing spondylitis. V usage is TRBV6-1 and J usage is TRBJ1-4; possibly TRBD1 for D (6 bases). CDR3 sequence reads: CATAGAQGGGEKLFF. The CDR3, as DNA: TGTGCCACGGCGGGGGCGCAGGGTGGAGGTGAAAAACTGTTTTTT.